This T cell receptor beta chain was sequenced in a study of regulatory T cells in long-lasting Graves disease (dated by TCRdb to about 2021). Context from the whole study: Persistent Graves' disease was defined as persistently positive TSH receptor autoantibodies together with antithyroid drug treatment for over 5 years. The study took place in China and was registered as a clinical trial. A total of around 33 samples were covered by TCR sequencing, comprising approximately 13 persistent and approximately 20 newly diagnosed Graves' disease patients. Persistent Graves' disease patients in the clinical cohort had taken antithyroid drugs for 8 to 12 years on average. Peripheral blood TCR sequencing and RNA sequencing compared persistent Graves' disease patients with newly diagnosed Graves' disease patients. Findings and caveats that apply to the study as a whole: Patients with persistent disease shared more public clonotypes (about 3,000) than newly diagnosed patients did (966). TRBV28, TRBJ1-2 and TRBJ2-5 were preferentially used in persistent disease, while TRBV20-1 and TRBJ2-1 were favored in newly diagnosed disease. The study examined only peripheral blood because the primary lesion, thyroid tissue, could not be accessed. The authors noted that the small sample size was a limitation that may lower accuracy. Sequencing and analysis were restricted to the TCR beta chain. Lower TCR Shannon entropy and fewer highly expanded clones were observed in persistent Graves' disease patients than in newly diagnosed patients, which suggested clonal expansion.

Receptor libraries were prepared by multiplex PCR. TCRdb shows the sequencer as Illumina HiSeq 4000. iRepertoire HTBI primers and Arm-PCR amplification of CDR3 regions were used to construct TCR beta libraries. PCR products were gel purified before sequencing. Processing in the source paper ran as follows. Gene usage analysis of CDR3 amino acid clonotypes relied on the roughly 64 TRBV and 14 TRBJ segments identified across samples. COPE and FqMerger were used to merge the filtered high-quality paired reads into contigs. BLAST was used to align contigs to the IMGT TRBV, TRBD and TRBJ reference genes, and CDR3 was defined following IMGT. Any clonotype with a frequency above 0.1% was classified as a highly expanded clone. Repertoire diversity was measured by Shannon entropy, and V-J evenness by the Gini coefficient. A clonotype found in more than one individual was treated as public. TCRdb reanalyzed the raw reads on its own, using fastp at Q25 for trimming and MiXCR for clone calling, and kept in-frame beta chains. Each CDR3 protein gets just one entry, which takes the most common genes and DNA from the rows behind it. The V and J calls, along with clone size, are taken from TCRdb and not from the paper's own processing. The sample records 400,000 or so distinct CDR3 sequences, around 22% of which are singletons. The top ten clones comprise approximately 26% of the sample.

The CDR3, from cysteine to phenylalanine, totals 12 residues. Solely the CDR3 DNA is kept, with 36 bases framed from the first base. Based on the germline V gene, the CDR1 and CDR2 sequences are SQVTM and ANQGSEA. The germline ends are 13 bases apart after V is trimmed by 7 bases and J by 3 bases. Comments on this clonotype: Its antigen remains undetermined. No per-base quality is available; no much larger clone lies one base away.

The time point label, read with the paper, signifies: persistent/refractory GD, antithyroid drugs over 5 years with positive TRAb. For both TCR sequencing and RNA sequencing, RNA was extracted from PBMCs in TRIzol. The diagnosis of Graves' disease followed American Thyroid Association guidelines. Patients for the study were recruited at an endocrinology department in Xi'an, China. Each patient gave approximately 9.7 milliliters of peripheral blood, collected in an EDTA anticoagulant tube. Ficoll Paque Plus density gradient separation was used to isolate PBMCs, and no further T cell sorting was done. An Agilent 2100 Bioanalyzer and agarose gel were used to check RNA quality, and a NanoDrop 2000 was used to measure RNA concentration.

The sequence derives from a female donor with Graves disease. The chain links TRBV29-1 with TRBJ2-7; the D segment might be TRBD1 or TRBD2, since each matches 5 bases. Sample: peripheral blood mononuclear cells (PBMCs), taken when the disease was refractory, from a patient treated with antithyroid drugs. For the CDR3, the sequence is CSAGDGFYEQYF. The DNA reads as follows: TGCAGCGCCGGGGACGGCTTCTACGAGCAGTACTTC.